This T cell receptor beta chain emerged from a study of blood T cell repertoires in COVID-19. Study in general: The origin of the acute and convalescent COVID-19 samples was the United States, Italy and Spain.

As handled by the study authors: Reference gene primer amplification yielded estimated nucleated cell counts. The protocol was immunoSEQ multiplex PCR, while the TCRdb copy is restricted to in-frame clones and leaves out a portion. D and trimming were read from the DNA, whereas the V and J calls and clone size are those reported in that table. Counted here are about 370,000 clones, about 87% occurring once; the ten biggest clones make up about 10%. V was pared by 1 base and J by 4 bases, with 7 bases between. Germline V CDR1 and CDR2: LGHDT, YNNKEL (reference sequence). This CDR3 is built from 14 residues. Patients of the Seattle cohort, enrolled during active infection, were followed longitudinally.

This TCR was recovered from a young woman with COVID-19, enrolled during active disease. The sample was peripheral blood. This chain connects TRBV3-1 (or the pseudogene TRBV3-2) to TRBJ2-2; TRBD1 is a possible D gene (5 bases). CDR3: CASSQARATGELFF. The CDR3 DNA reads TGTGCCAGCAGCCAAGCCAGGGCCACCGGGGAGCTGTTTTTT.